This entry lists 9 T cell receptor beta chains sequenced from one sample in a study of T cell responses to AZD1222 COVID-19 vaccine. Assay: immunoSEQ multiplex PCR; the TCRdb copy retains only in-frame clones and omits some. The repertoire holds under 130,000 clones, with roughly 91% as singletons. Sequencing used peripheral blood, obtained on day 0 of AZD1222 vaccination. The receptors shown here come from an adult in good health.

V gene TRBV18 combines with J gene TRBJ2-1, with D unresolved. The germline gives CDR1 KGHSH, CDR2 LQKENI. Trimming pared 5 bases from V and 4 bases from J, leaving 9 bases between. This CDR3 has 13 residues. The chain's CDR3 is CASSSAGYNEQFF. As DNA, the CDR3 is TGTGCCAGCTCATCTGCTGGGTACAATGAGCAGTTCTTC.

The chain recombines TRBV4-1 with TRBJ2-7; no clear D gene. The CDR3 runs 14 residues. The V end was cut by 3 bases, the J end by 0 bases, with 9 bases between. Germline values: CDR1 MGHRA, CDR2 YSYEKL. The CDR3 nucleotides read TGCGCCAGCAGCCAGGACCGGAGCTCCTACGAGCAGTACTTC. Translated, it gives CASSQDRSSYEQYF.

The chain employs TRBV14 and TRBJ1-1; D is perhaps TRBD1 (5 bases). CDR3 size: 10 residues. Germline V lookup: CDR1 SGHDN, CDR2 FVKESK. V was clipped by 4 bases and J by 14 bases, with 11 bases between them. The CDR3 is CASSPGEEFF. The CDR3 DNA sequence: TGTGCCAGCAGCCCGGGGGAGGAGTTCTTT. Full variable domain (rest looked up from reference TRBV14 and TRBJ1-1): EAGVTQFPSHSVIEKGQTVTLRCDPISGHDNLYWYRRVMGKEIKFLLHFVKESKQDESGMPNNRFLAERTGGTYSTLKVQPAELEDSGVYFCASSPGEEFFGQGTRLTVV.

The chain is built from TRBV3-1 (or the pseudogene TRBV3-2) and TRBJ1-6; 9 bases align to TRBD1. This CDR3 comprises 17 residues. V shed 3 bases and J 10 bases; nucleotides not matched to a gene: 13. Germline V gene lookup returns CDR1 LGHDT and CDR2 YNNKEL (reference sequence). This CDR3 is CASSHGTGPLRGSPLHF. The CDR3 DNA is TGTGCCAGCAGCCATGGGACAGGGCCGCTCCGGGGGTCACCCCTCCACTTT.

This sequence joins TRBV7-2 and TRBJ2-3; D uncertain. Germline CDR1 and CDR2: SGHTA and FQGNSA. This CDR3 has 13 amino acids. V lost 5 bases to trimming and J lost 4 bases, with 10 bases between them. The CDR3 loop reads CASSPSRADTQYF. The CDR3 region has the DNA TGTGCCAGCAGCCCCTCACGGGCAGATACGCAGTATTTT.

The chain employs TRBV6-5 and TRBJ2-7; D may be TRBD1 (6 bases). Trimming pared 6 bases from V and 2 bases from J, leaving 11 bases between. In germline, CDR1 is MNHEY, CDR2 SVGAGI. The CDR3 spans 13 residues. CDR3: CASRTTGTYEQYF. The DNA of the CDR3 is TGTGCCAGCAGGACAACAGGGACCTACGAGCAGTACTTC.

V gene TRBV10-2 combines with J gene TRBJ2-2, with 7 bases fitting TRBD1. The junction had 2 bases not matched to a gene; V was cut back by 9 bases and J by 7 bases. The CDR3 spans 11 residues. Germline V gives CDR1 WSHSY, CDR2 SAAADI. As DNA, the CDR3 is TGCGCCAGTCGACAGGGCGGGGAGCTGTTTTTT. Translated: CASRQGGELFF.

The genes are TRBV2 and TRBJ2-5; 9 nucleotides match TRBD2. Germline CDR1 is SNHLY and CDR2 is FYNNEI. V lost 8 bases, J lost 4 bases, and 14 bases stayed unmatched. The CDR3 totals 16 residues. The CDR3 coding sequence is TGTGCCAGCCAGCAGCGGCTAGCGGGATGGGGAGAGACCCAGTACTTC. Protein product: CASQQRLAGWGETQYF.

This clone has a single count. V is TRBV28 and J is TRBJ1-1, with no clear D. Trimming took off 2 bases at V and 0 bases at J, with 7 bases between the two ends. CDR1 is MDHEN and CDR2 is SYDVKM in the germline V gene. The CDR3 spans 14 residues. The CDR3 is CASSLGQLNTEAFF. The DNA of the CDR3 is TGTGCCAGCAGTTTAGGGCAGTTGAACACTGAAGCTTTCTTT. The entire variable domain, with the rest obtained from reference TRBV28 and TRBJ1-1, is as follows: DVKVTQSSRYLVKRTGEKVFLECVQDMDHENMFWYRQDPGLGLRLIYFSYDVKMKEKGDIPEGYSVSREKKERFSLILESASTNQTSMYLCASSLGQLNTEAFFGQGTRLTVV.